This TCR beta chain appears in the sequencing data of a study of human T cells and chemical hapten exposure. At the level of the study: Patients were mainly female, each with alopecia areata, totalis or universalis.

During construction of the library, unique molecular identifiers were attached to individual cDNA molecules for quantitative, reproducible TCR counting. TCRdb reanalysed the RACE reads using MiXCR and keeps one entry per CDR3 protein. The profile shows a few hundred thousand distinct CDR3 sequences, approximately 8% of them singletons. The CDR3 runs to 17 residues. The germline CDR1 and CDR2 sequences are DFQATT and SNEGSKA (reference sequence). The V segment lost 4 bases and the J segment 0 bases; nucleotides outside the gene matches: 10. Described time point: pre-sensitization, week 0. Indicated treatment: therapeutic diphenylcyclopropenone sensitization with weekly scalp DPC. Donation of samples came from alopecia patients who were 18 to 70 years old and suitable for DPC. This clonotype was found a few times.

This TCR derives from a man between 18 and 29 years old with alopecia areata. Some clones in this sample may be carry-over from other donors' samples. This specimen consisted of whole blood, obtained in connection with sensitization to the hapten diphenylcyclopropenone (DPC). The chain joins TRBV20-1 to TRBJ2-1, with 9 bases lining up with TRBD1. CDR3 DNA sequence: TGCAGTGCTACCGGGACAGGGACCTTGAGCTCCTACAATGAGCAGTTCTTC. Translating it yields CSATGTGTLSSYNEQFF.